This T cell receptor beta chain stems from a study of cytomegalovirus exposure and HLA in healthy donors (dated by TCRdb to the late 2010s). Turning to the overall study: According to an earlier analysis of a few hundred of the donors, 150 million to 200 million T cells yielded some 110 million unique TCR beta sequences and about 300 Gb of sequence data. The genetic ancestry cluster associated with self-reported Caucasian donors included 81% of the approximately 410 genotyped donors. Rather than using new phenotypic data, the later analysis identified candidate immune exposures from TCR beta sequences and from how often those sequences occurred across donors. HLA typing included class I and class II loci at four-digit resolution. Typing coverage differed by locus: A, B, C, DRB1 and DQB1 were typed in roughly 620-630 donors, DQA1 in roughly 510, DPA1 in some 600, and DPB1 in 450 to 490. A handful of DR-DQ haplotypes were handled as single units for association and clustering because linkage in the cohort was strong. High-throughput TCR immunosequencing, statistical association of individual TCRs with disease status, and machine learning were combined to predict cytomegalovirus infection status. In a later analysis, previously published TCR beta repertoires from 550 to 700 donors were re-analyzed and high-resolution HLA genotyping was added so that TCR occurrence patterns could be studied. Every discovery cohort repertoire had been produced on one sequencing platform. Donor age, sex, ethnicity and CMV serostatus were compiled alongside the repertoire data. Across some 400 genotyped donors of the cohort, an average of roughly 200,000 unique TCR beta nucleotide sequences per donor were sequenced, and 15% to 20% of those sequences were non-productive. In addition to the first cohort of roughly 700 subjects, a separate validation cohort of 120 different subjects was used. To decide whether each TCR beta V gene segment behaved as functional or pseudogenic, an earlier analysis of some 580 of the donors relied on high-throughput TCR beta sequencing. An early release that covered roughly 600 HLA-typed donors contained about 300 gigabases of sequencing data and 85 million to 100 million unique TCR sequences. A later genetic analysis took genome-wide SNP genotypes for about 65% of the 666 donors and used that subset as a discovery cohort. The study used immunosequencing to profile the T cell repertoires of 666 subjects and linked those repertoires to cytomegalovirus serostatus. The study aimed to test whether signatures of past pathogen exposure could be identified by cataloging public T cell receptors. Results and caveats for the whole study, not just this receptor: When HLA alleles, especially DR and DQ, strongly co-occurred, attributing TCR associations to individual alleles was difficult. In a later analysis, TCR association rates were found to vary across HLA loci, with the most associated TCRs seen for DRB1 alleles and the fewest for HLA-C alleles. Immune exposure information for the cohort was limited to CMV serostatus. V-gene and J-gene trimming of TCR beta chains was associated with a missense DCLRE1C variant in a later genetic analysis, and the association was replicated in an independent cohort. At a false discovery rate of 0.05, a later analysis linked around 17,000 TCR beta sequences to specific HLA alleles. According to a later genetic analysis, donors in an Asian-associated ancestry cluster had fewer N-insertions in productive TCRs than the approximately 630-donor mean. Cytomegalovirus status was reported to be diagnosed by the classifier with high specificity and sensitivity in both the original and validation cohorts. Some IMGT-functional V segments, including TRBV6-2 and TRBV6-3, could not be distinguished by the 87-base-pair reads and were therefore excluded. Because counts were too low, approximately 15 rarely observed V segments, including chromosome 9 orphons, were excluded from the earlier analysis of some 540 of the donors. In an earlier analysis of more than 500 of the donors, most TCR beta V segments appeared in productive rearrangements about 90% or about 30% of the time, broadly matching IMGT annotations. According to a later analysis, parvovirus B19, influenza, CMV and Epstein-Barr virus appeared linked to several top co-occurrence clusters. A later analysis found that most CMV-associated TCR beta chains appeared HLA-restricted, with HLA associations seemingly driven largely by CMV exposure. In a later analysis, HLA-associated TCR beta chains showed more clonal expansion and lower generation probabilities than non-associated chains that were equally common. In vitro tests confirmed that a few of the cytomegalovirus-associated TCR beta chains recognize cytomegalovirus antigens. A further reported finding was that TCR beta sequences accurately predicted the HLA-A and HLA-B alleles for most subjects in the first cohort. The cohort was sequenced for TCR beta chains only, and without alpha or paired-chain data the features that could be detected were limited. A total of 150 to 200 TCR beta chains were listed by the study as associated with cytomegalovirus. According to the authors, the approach could potentially be generalized to other disease states and immunological phenotypes. Sequencing depth was assumed to be roughly uniform across donors in the presence/absence analyses, though that assumption may not hold. Correlated functional status among segregating V segments might be attributable to linkage disequilibrium, but an unknown experimental factor could not be ruled out. A cluster of highly shared sequence variants was judged likely to represent a technical artifact of the sequencing pipeline. While some public TCRs were present in many individuals, most TCR sequences turned up only very rarely across donors. Because HLA typing was unavailable for some donors at each locus, only the typed subset was used in association tests.

As for this clone: Its cognate antigen has yet to be identified. The input lacks base qualities; no much larger clone sits a single base away.

The cohort was made up of roughly 670 healthy bone marrow donors. Cohort members were all nominally healthy when sampled, although unrecorded immune exposures were likely present. The donor tested CMV seronegative and was one of the 352 seronegative cohort members. A peripheral blood sample was collected from each donor, and TCR beta sequencing was performed on peripheral blood mononuclear cells. Genomic DNA was extracted from the blood cell samples with the Qiagen DNeasy Blood Extraction Kit. V is pruned by 2 bases and J by 4 bases, leaving 5 bases of the junction without a gene match. From the cysteine up to the phenylalanine, the CDR3 has a length of 15 residues. The DNA shown is the 45-base CDR3, in frame from base 1. CDR1 and CDR2, per the germline V gene, are MGHDK and SYGVNS. Libraries were made using the immunoSEQ multiplex PCR assay. For the multiplex PCR, a mixture combining 60 forward primers for TCR Vbeta segments and 13 reverse primers for TCR Jbeta segments was used. The CDR3 region of rearranged TCR beta genes was amplified from genomic DNA by a multiplex PCR assay. On the Illumina HiSeq System, the amplified TCR beta libraries were sequenced as 87-base-pair reads. In the authors' own workflow: In a later analysis, about 80 million unique TCR beta chains were counted across the 500 to 700 repertoires, and around 10 million of these chains were shared by at least two donors. Raw reads were error-corrected and collapsed into unique sequences by a nearest-neighbor algorithm in which closely related sequences were merged to remove PCR and sequencing errors. V, D and J gene segments were assigned by aligning CDR3 sequences to IMGT reference sequences. For a sequence to be retained, at least a six-nucleotide match to both a V gene segment and a J gene segment was required. A rearrangement counted as productive if the CDR3 had no stop codons and remained in frame with V and J, and every other rearrangement counted as non-productive. Following IMGT convention, CDR3 was defined as the stretch from the second conserved V-encoded cysteine to the conserved J-encoded phenylalanine. Sequences without an unambiguous match to a single V gene segment were excluded from the earlier analysis of a few hundred of the donors. An earlier analysis of a few hundred of the donors called V segments functional above 56.7% productive rearrangements and segregating when the between-donor standard deviation exceeded 5%. A statistical classification framework was developed to diagnose cytomegalovirus status using the catalog of TCR beta chain sequences. A later analysis assigned V and J genes by comparing TCR nucleotide sequences with IMGT/GENE-DB human TR gene sequences. Using the TCRdist pipeline, a later analysis assigned CDR3 sequences along with most-parsimonious VDJ recombination scenarios. In a later analysis, each TCR beta chain was defined by its CDR3 amino acid sequence together with its V-gene family, and reads lacking a unique V-gene family were excluded. In a later analysis, 550 to 650 highly shared, low-generation-probability nucleotide sequences were removed to address suspected cross-contamination and a sequencing artifact. In a later analysis, a clonal expansion index for each public chain was calculated from normalized within-repertoire ranks of inferred template counts. In a later analysis, generation probabilities were computed using a VDJ recombination model fitted to out-of-frame rearrangements, and the results were checked against IGoR. In a later analysis, TCR-TCR, TCR-HLA and TCR-CMV co-occurrence was scored with hypergeometric tests, and a repertoire-size bias correction was applied to TCR pairs. To estimate false discovery rates, a later analysis permuted the HLA or CMV assignments 20 times. In a later analysis, co-occurring TCRs were grouped with DBSCAN, and TCRdist sequence similarity was added when clustering was performed within HLA-allele-positive subsets. Repertoires with fewer than 30,000 or more than 120,000 public chains, plus five repertoires with anomalous nucleotide sharing, were excluded from co-occurrence clustering. Entries here come from immuneACCESS through TCRdb and include only in-frame sequences with V and J called. Some clones fail to appear in such tables; in the studies checked, an unresolved V gene covers under half of the shortfall, and the cause of the remainder is unknown. The DNA was the basis for D and trimming; V, J and clone size are from that table. Within this sample are some 200,000 clones, with roughly 80% of them counted one time only. The ten largest clones take up 0.2% to 0.25% of the sample.

Material: PBMCs. This sequence was found in a girl aged 2-10 years in good health and CMV-seronegative. The chain employs TRBV25-1 and TRBJ1-1; 9 junctional bases match TRBD1. At the DNA level, the sequence is TGTGCCAGCAGTGAACCGGGACAGGGTTCCACTGAAGCTTTCTTT. It codes for CASSEPGQGSTEAFF.